This passage covers 5 T cell receptor beta chains from one sample sequenced in a study of blood T cells in healthy people across ages. A second about 6 to 12 cycle PCR used barcoded and J-beta primers. TCRdb re-called the 5' RACE reads with MiXCR, one entry per CDR3 protein. The sample has 550,000 to 600,000 distinct CDR3 sequences, around 48% seen once. The sample was blood. The receptors shown here come from a man at least 80 years old in good health.

The chain is built from TRBV27 and TRBJ2-1; TRBD1 agrees at 10 bases. J gave up 0 bases and V 6 bases, and 14 bases lay outside the gene matches. The CDR3 spans 19 residues. The germline V gene encodes CDR1 MNHEY and CDR2 SMNVEV (reference sequence). The CDR3 here is CASRVKGQGTKSSYNEQFF. CDR3 nucleotides: TGTGCCAGCAGAGTTAAGGGACAGGGGACCAAGAGCTCCTACAATGAGCAGTTCTTC.

V is TRBV7-9 and J is TRBJ2-7; a weak D match, TRBD2 (7 bases). From germline, CDR1 is SEHNR and CDR2 FQNEAQ (reference sequence). Trimming removed 5 bases from V and 6 bases from J, with 17 bases in between. The CDR3 runs to 14 residues. The CDR3 region is CASSKFGGGSEQYF. Here the CDR3 DNA reads TGTGCCAGCAGCAAGTTTGGGGGCGGGAGCGAGCAGTACTTC.

This clonotype has a handful of counts. This chain joins TRBV3-1 and TRBJ2-6; D call uncertain. The V end was cut by 3 bases, the J end by 4 bases, with 13 bases between. CDR1 LGHDT and CDR2 YNNKEL come from the germline V gene (reference sequence). The CDR3 sequence is 16 residues long. DNA for the CDR3: TGTGCCAGCAGCCAGGCCCAGGAAGGAGGGGCCAACGTCCTGACTTTC. This encodes CASSQAQEGGANVLTF.

The chain uses TRBV20-1 and TRBJ2-2; 7 bases are shared with TRBD1. Germline lookup yields CDR1 DFQATT and CDR2 SNEGSKA (reference sequence). Trimming cost V 3 bases and J 4 bases; bases outside gene matches: 5. The CDR3 runs 14 residues. In nucleotides, the CDR3 is TGCAGTGCTAGGGCACAGGGGACCACCGGGGAGCTGTTTTTT. Protein product: CSARAQGTTGELFF.

The chain has TRBV20-1 and TRBJ2-1, with 9 bases identical to TRBD2. V was clipped by 6 bases and J by 11 bases; unmatched bases: 17. There are 15 residues in the CDR3. Germline-derived CDR1 and CDR2 are DFQATT and SNEGSKA (reference sequence). The CDR3 sequence is CSAATGLAGAKQQFF. The CDR3, as DNA: TGCAGTGCCGCCACGGGATTAGCGGGGGCAAAACAGCAGTTCTTC.